This section outlines one TCR beta chain sequence together with its context. Many counts were recorded for this clonotype. This clone's antigen is unknown. No base quality information exists; no much larger clone differs at one position. The cysteine opens and the phenylalanine closes a CDR3 of 15 amino acids. CDR3 DNA only is kept here, 45 bases in frame from base 1. From a lookup of the germline V gene, CDR1 and CDR2 are MNHEY and SVGEGT. Ends trimmed: V by 2 bases, J by 2 bases; bases unmatched to a gene: 4. This sample stems from a study of HIV-infected patients and healthy controls (dated by TCRdb to 2013 to 2016). The library was made by 5' RACE. For sequencing, an Illumina MiSeq was employed. TCRdb handled the public reads itself, with Q25 trimming in fastp and clone calling in MiXCR, and kept productive beta chains. Every distinct CDR3 protein forms one entry, paired with its most common genes and DNA. Recorded for this sample are some 17,000 distinct CDR3 sequences; roughly 15% of them occurred a single time. Approximately 25% of the sample belongs to the ten largest clones.

This TCR was sampled from a human donor in good health. The chain links TRBV6-2 or TRBV6-3 with TRBJ2-3, with 7 bases aligning to TRBD2. The sequenced sample was CD8+ T cells from blood. This receptor carries the CDR3 CASSYGLADTDTQYF. Read as DNA, the sequence is TGTGCCAGCAGTTACGGGCTAGCGGACACAGATACGCAGTATTTT.